This T cell receptor beta chain was retrieved from a study of graft-versus-host responses after intestinal transplantation. On this clone: Its antigen is unidentified.

General study findings and limits: Recipient marrow contained GvH clones, some of which appeared first in ileum or blood.

Data came from immunoSEQ multiplex PCR; TCRdb stores just in-frame clones and leaves some out. The table has fewer than 120,000 clones, approximately 92% seen once. The input for sequencing was unstimulated CD8+ T cells sorted from spleen or lymph node cells, taken before intestinal transplant. The receptor was derived from a human donor who received an intestinal transplant.

CDR3 region: CASSPSGTGSRTEAFF. CDR3 nucleotide sequence: TGTGCCAGCAGCCCCTCCGGGACAGGGTCGAGAACTGAAGCTTTCTTT. J is TRBJ1-1 and V is TRBV7-9; 9 nucleotides agree with TRBD1. The CDR3 extends over 16 amino acids. V was clipped by 5 bases and J by 5 bases; unmatched bases: 12. Germline CDR1 is SEHNR and CDR2 is FQNEAQ (reference sequence).